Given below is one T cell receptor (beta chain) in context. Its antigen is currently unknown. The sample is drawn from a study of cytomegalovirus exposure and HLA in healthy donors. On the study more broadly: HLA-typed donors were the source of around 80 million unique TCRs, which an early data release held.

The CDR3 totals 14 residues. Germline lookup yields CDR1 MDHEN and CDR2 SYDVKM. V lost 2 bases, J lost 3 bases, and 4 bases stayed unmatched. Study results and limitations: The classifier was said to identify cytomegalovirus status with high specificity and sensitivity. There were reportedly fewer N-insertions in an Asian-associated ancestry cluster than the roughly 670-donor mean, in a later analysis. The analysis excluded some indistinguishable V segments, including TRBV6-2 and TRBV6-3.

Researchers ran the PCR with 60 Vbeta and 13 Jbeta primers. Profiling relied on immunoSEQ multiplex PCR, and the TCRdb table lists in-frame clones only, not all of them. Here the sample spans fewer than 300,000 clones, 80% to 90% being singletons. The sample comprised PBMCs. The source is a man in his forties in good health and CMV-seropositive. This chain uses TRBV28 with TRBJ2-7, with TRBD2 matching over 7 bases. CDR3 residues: CASSLNAGDYEQYF. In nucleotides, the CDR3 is TGTGCCAGCAGTTTAAATGCGGGGGACTACGAGCAGTACTTC. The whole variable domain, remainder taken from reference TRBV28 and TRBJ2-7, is DVKVTQSSRYLVKRTGEKVFLECVQDMDHENMFWYRQDPGLGLRLIYFSYDVKMKEKGDIPEGYSVSREKKERFSLILESASTNQTSMYLCASSLNAGDYEQYFGPGTRLTVT.